This entry concerns a single TCR beta chain. This entry is derived from a study of technical replicates of blood from several donors. Clones were sequenced by immunoSEQ multiplex PCR, and TCRdb holds only the in-frame ones, with some missing. The sample includes some 70,000 clones, around 95% seen only once; the top ten take 0.24%. Sequenced sample: T cells isolated from PBMCs. The TCR sequence derives from a human donor in good health.

This chain's CDR3 is CASSPEENYGYTF. CDR3 sequence (DNA): TGTGCCAGCTCACCAGAGGAGAACTATGGCTACACCTTC. The chain has TRBV18 and TRBJ1-2; D is ambiguous. Trimming cost V 2 bases and J 2 bases, with 6 bases left between them. The V gene's germline CDR1 is KGHSH and CDR2 LQKENI. The CDR3 sequence is 13 residues long.